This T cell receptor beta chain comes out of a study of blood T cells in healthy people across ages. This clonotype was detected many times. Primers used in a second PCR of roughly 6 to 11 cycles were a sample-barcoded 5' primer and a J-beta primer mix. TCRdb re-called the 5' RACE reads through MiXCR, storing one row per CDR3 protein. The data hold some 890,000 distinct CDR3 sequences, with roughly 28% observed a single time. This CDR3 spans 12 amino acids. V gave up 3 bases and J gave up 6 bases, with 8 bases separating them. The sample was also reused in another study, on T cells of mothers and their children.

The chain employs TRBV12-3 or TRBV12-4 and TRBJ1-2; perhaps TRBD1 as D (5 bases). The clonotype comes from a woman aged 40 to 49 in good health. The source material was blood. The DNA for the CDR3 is TGTGCCAGCAGTTTTGGAGGGGATGGCTACACCTTC. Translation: CASSFGGDGYTF.